The 32 T cell receptor beta chains below were found in one sample sequenced in a study of T cell responses to AZD1222 COVID-19 vaccine. Clones were sequenced by immunoSEQ multiplex PCR, and TCRdb holds only the in-frame ones, with some missing. The sample has 90,000 to 110,000 clones, roughly 86% seen once. Sequencing used peripheral blood, obtained on day 0 of MenACWY control vaccination. The receptors were gathered from an adult in good health.

This clone was seen only a few times. V gene TRBV12-3 or TRBV12-4 combines with J gene TRBJ1-6; 9 bases fit TRBD1. The CDR3 spans 13 residues. V was clipped by 5 bases and J by 11 bases; unmatched bases: 4. The CDR3, as DNA: TGTGCCAGCAGTCTACAGGGGGCGGCACCCCTCCACTTT. Protein product: CASSLQGAAPLHF.

The chain combines TRBV5-1 with TRBJ2-7; possibly TRBD1 for D (5 bases). V lost 0 bases and J 3 bases, leaving 7 bases between the germline ends. CDR1 SGHRS and CDR2 YFSETQ come from the germline V gene. The CDR3 is 13 residues long. The CDR3 DNA is TGCGCCAGCAGCTTGGATACAGGCTACGAGCAGTACTTC. Translation: CASSLDTGYEQYF.

The J gene is TRBJ2-2, the V gene TRBV7-9; D call uncertain. Trimming left V 5 bases short and J 7 bases short, with 14 bases between. This CDR3 has 14 residues. CDR1 SEHNR and CDR2 FQNEAQ come from the germline V gene (reference sequence). CDR3: CASSRGSPGGELFF. Here the CDR3 DNA reads TGTGCCAGCAGCCGCGGTAGTCCCGGCGGGGAGCTGTTTTTT.

The chain combines TRBV6-4 with TRBJ1-1; D gene unclear. The V end was cut by 6 bases, the J end by 1 base, with 9 bases between. The CDR3 extends over 13 amino acids. The germline V gene has CDR1 MRHNA and CDR2 SNTAGT. The CDR3 here is CASSELPNTEAFF. DNA for the CDR3: TGTGCCAGCAGCGAACTTCCGAACACTGAAGCTTTCTTT.

The rearrangement links TRBV28 to TRBJ1-4; 7 bases map to TRBD1. V trimming: 11 bases; J trimming: 7 bases; junction bases outside the gene matches: 10. The CDR3 spans 13 residues. The germline gives CDR1 MDHEN, CDR2 SYDVKM. In nucleotides, the CDR3 is TGTGCCTCCTCGGGACAGCTTGTTGAAAAACTGTTTTTT. This codes for CASSGQLVEKLFF.

This clone was picked up a small number of times. The V call is TRBV5-1, the J call TRBJ2-1; 12 positions match TRBD2. Looked up from germline, CDR1 is SGHRS and CDR2 is YFSETQ. The V gene end was trimmed by 2 bases and the J gene end by 5 bases; junction bases not matched to a gene: 8. This CDR3 contains 17 residues. CDR3 nucleotide sequence: TGCGCCAGCAGCTTCTGGGCGGGACTAGCGGGTAACAATGAGCAGTTCTTC. It codes for CASSFWAGLAGNNEQFF. Drawing the rest from reference TRBV5-1 and TRBJ2-1, the complete variable domain is KAGVTQTPRYLIKTRGQQVTLSCSPISGHRSVSWYQQTPGQGLQFLFEYFSETQRNKGNFPGRFSGRQFSNSRSEMNVSTLELGDSALYLCASSFWAGLAGNNEQFFGPGTRLTVL.

V gene TRBV4-3 combines with J gene TRBJ2-1; TRBD1 agrees at 11 bases. There are 18 residues in the CDR3. V gave up 4 bases and J gave up 6 bases; unmatched junction bases: 14. The germline gives CDR1 LGHNA, CDR2 YSLEER. The CDR3 loop is CASSRSRSGQGAGNEQFF. Here the CDR3 DNA reads TGCGCCAGCAGCCGGTCACGATCCGGACAGGGGGCTGGCAATGAGCAGTTCTTC.

The chain joins TRBV28 to TRBJ2-7; D is perhaps TRBD2 (5 bases). V lost 3 bases to trimming and J lost 7 bases, with 19 bases between them. Germline loops: CDR1 MDHEN, CDR2 SYDVKM. This CDR3 contains 15 residues. The DNA for the CDR3 is TGTGCCAGCAGTTTGGCCTCTGCGGCGACGGGGGAGCAGTACTTC. Its translation is CASSLASAATGEQYF. Full variable domain (remainder filled in from reference TRBV28 and TRBJ2-7): DVKVTQSSRYLVKRTGEKVFLECVQDMDHENMFWYRQDPGLGLRLIYFSYDVKMKEKGDIPEGYSVSREKKERFSLILESASTNQTSMYLCASSLASAATGEQYFGPGTRLTVT.

This chain joins TRBV29-1 and TRBJ2-1, with a weak D call TRBD2 (5 bases). The germline V and J ends were trimmed by 5 bases and 8 bases, with 16 bases remaining between them. Germline V gene data show CDR1 as SQVTM and CDR2 as ANQGSEA. The length of the CDR3 is 13 residues. The CDR3 region is CSVIILGSHEQFF. Here the CDR3 DNA reads TGCAGCGTTATAATTCTGGGGAGCCATGAGCAGTTCTTC.

The rearrangement links TRBV28 to TRBJ2-7; D remains ambiguous. The CDR3 is 11 residues long. Germline CDR1 is MDHEN and CDR2 is SYDVKM. The V and J ends lost 0 bases and 5 bases respectively, with 2 bases between them. The CDR3 protein is CASSLWNEQYF. Here the CDR3 DNA reads TGTGCCAGCAGTTTATGGAACGAGCAGTACTTC.

The chain employs TRBV9 and TRBJ2-1; D is ambiguous. Trimming took off 4 bases at V and 10 bases at J, with 12 bases between the two ends. Germline V gives CDR1 SGDLS, CDR2 YYNGEE. There are 12 residues in the CDR3. CDR3 region: CASSPGPQEQFF. As DNA, the CDR3 is TGTGCCAGCAGCCCCGGTCCTCAGGAGCAGTTCTTC.

Concerning this clone itself: The same CDR3 arises from other DNA sequences in this sample as well. The CDR3 reads CASSLGFNQPQHF. As DNA, the CDR3 is TGCGCCAGCAGCTTGGGGTTTAATCAGCCCCAGCATTTT. V usage is TRBV4-3 and J usage is TRBJ1-5; no clear D. V dropped 5 bases and J dropped 4 bases, with 9 bases sitting between them. This CDR3 is 13 amino acids long. Germline CDR1 LGHNA, CDR2 YSLEER.

The chain recombines TRBV4-2 with TRBJ1-2, with D perhaps TRBD1 (6 bases). Germline CDR1 is LGHNA and CDR2 is YNFKEQ. This CDR3 comprises 14 residues. The V gene lost 4 bases and the J gene lost 0 bases, with 9 bases spanning the gap. CDR3 region: CASSREGANYGYTF. The CDR3 nucleotides are TGTGCCAGCAGCCGAGAGGGGGCTAACTATGGCTACACCTTC.

The chain links TRBV5-1 to TRBJ2-5, with 7 bases aligning to TRBD1. The CDR3 is 15 amino acids. Germline V gene data show CDR1 as SGHRS and CDR2 as YFSETQ. J was trimmed by 3 bases and V by 0 bases; bases with no gene match: 5. DNA for the CDR3: TGCGCCAGCAGCTTGGGACAGGGTTTTGAAGAGACCCAGTACTTC. Translating it yields CASSLGQGFEETQYF.

The chain combines TRBV3-1 (or the pseudogene TRBV3-2) with TRBJ2-3, with D tentatively TRBD2 (6 bases). Germline V lookup: CDR1 LGHDT, CDR2 YNNKEL (reference sequence). V was clipped by 3 bases and J by 6 bases, with 19 bases between them. There are 16 residues in the CDR3. The CDR3 bases are TGTGCCAGCAGCCATTGGCGGGACCCTGGATTGGATACGCAGTATTTT. This encodes CASSHWRDPGLDTQYF.

The chain's CDR3 is CAISHTQNYGYTF. The CDR3 coding sequence is TGTGCCATCAGCCACACACAAAACTATGGCTACACCTTC. The chain employs TRBV10-3 and TRBJ1-2; D call uncertain. V was cut by 6 bases and J by 2 bases, with 10 bases left in between. CDR3 size: 13 residues. Germline V CDR1 and CDR2: ENHRY, SYGVKD.

The gene calls are TRBV7-2 and TRBJ1-3; D may be TRBD1 (6 bases). Trimming left V 5 bases short and J 9 bases short, with 17 bases between. Germline loops: CDR1 SGHTA, CDR2 FQGNSA. The CDR3 spans 14 residues. The CDR3 DNA follows: TGTGCCAGCAGCCCTGGGACATCGTCGCTCACCATATATTTT. The encoded protein is CASSPGTSSLTIYF. The full variable domain, rest sourced from reference TRBV7-2 and TRBJ1-3, is GAGVSQSPSNKVTEKGKDVELRCDPISGHTALYWYRQSLGQGLEFLIYFQGNSAPDKSGLPSDRFSAERTGGSVSTLTIQRTQQEDSAVYLCASSPGTSSLTIYFGEGSWLTVV.

This clone was recorded once. The chain employs TRBV4-1 and TRBJ2-6; D gene uncertain. Trimming stripped 4 bases from V and 0 bases from J, with 7 bases between. This CDR3 spans 15 amino acids. Germline V gene sequence: CDR1 MGHRA, CDR2 YSYEKL. In DNA form, the CDR3 reads TGCGCCAGCAGCCGGCGAGTCTCTGGGGCCAACGTCCTGACTTTC. Translation gives CASSRRVSGANVLTF.

J is TRBJ1-6 and V is TRBV9; TRBD1 aligns across 9 bases. This CDR3 spans 18 amino acids. V trimming: 3 bases; J trimming: 9 bases; junction bases outside the gene matches: 16. In germline, CDR1 is SGDLS, CDR2 YYNGEE. CDR3 nucleotide sequence: TGTGCCAGCAGCGCACAACTAGGCACGACAGGGGGGAGTTCACCCCTCCACTTT. It yields the protein CASSAQLGTTGGSSPLHF.

The chain has TRBV7-9 and TRBJ1-2; TRBD1 matches at 7 bases. V lost 5 bases to trimming and J lost 8 bases; unmatched junction nucleotides: 8. Germline values: CDR1 SEHNR, CDR2 FQNEAQ (reference sequence). CDR3 length: 13 residues. CDR3 DNA sequence: TGTGCCAGCAGCCCAGACAGGGTCGGGGGCTACACCTTC. Translating gives CASSPDRVGGYTF.

The chain recombines TRBV4-3 with TRBJ1-5, with no clear D. Between the trimmed V and J ends, which lost 0 bases and 3 bases, there was a span of 9 bases. CDR3 length equals 15 residues. Germline V gene lookup returns CDR1 LGHNA and CDR2 YSLEER. The CDR3 coding sequence is TGCGCCAGCAGCCAAGAGTATACGACCAATCAGCCCCAGCATTTT. It yields the protein CASSQEYTTNQPQHF.

The J gene is TRBJ1-5, the V gene TRBV7-2; D gene ambiguous. The CDR3 runs 13 residues. Trimming removed 5 bases at V and 7 bases at J, with 12 bases between. Germline CDR1 SGHTA, CDR2 FQGNSA. CDR3 nucleotides: TGTGCCAGCAGCCAATCCGGAGAGCAGCCCCAGCATTTT. This encodes CASSQSGEQPQHF.

The V gene is TRBV6-5, the J gene TRBJ2-1; D might be TRBD1 (5 bases). Germline V gives CDR1 MNHEY, CDR2 SVGAGI. The CDR3 has 15 amino acids. Trimming removed 0 bases at V and 4 bases at J, with 10 bases between. CDR3 amino acids: CASSYSSSGYNEQFF. CDR3 sequence (DNA): TGTGCCAGCAGTTACTCGTCCTCAGGGTACAATGAGCAGTTCTTC.

The J gene is TRBJ1-3, the V gene TRBV7-9; weak D call: TRBD1 (6 bases). Germline V gene data show CDR1 as SEHNR and CDR2 as FQNEAQ (reference sequence). The CDR3 spans 17 residues. The V end was cut by 1 base, the J end by 1 base, with 14 bases between. The CDR3 DNA follows: TGTGCCAGCAGCTTAGTGGGGGCGGCAATTTCTGGAAACACCATATATTTT. Protein sequence: CASSLVGAAISGNTIYF.

This chain links TRBV29-1 with TRBJ1-2; 7 bases map to TRBD1. In germline, CDR1 is SQVTM, CDR2 ANQGSEA. The CDR3 runs to 16 residues. J was trimmed by 2 bases and V by 6 bases; bases with no gene match: 15. For the CDR3, the DNA is TGCAGCGTCTTACGCGCGGACAGGTACGCGAACTATGGCTACACCTTC. Translation gives CSVLRADRYANYGYTF. The whole variable domain, remainder taken from reference TRBV29-1 and TRBJ1-2, is SAVISQKPSRDICQRGTSLTIQCQVDSQVTMMFWYRQQPGQSLTLIATANQGSEATYESGFVIDKFPISRPNLTFSTLTVSNMSPEDSSIYLCSVLRADRYANYGYTFGSGTRLTVV.

This clone has just a few counts. This chain uses TRBV29-1 with TRBJ1-1, with TRBD1 matching 7 bases. Per the germline V gene, CDR1 is SQVTM and CDR2 is ANQGSEA. V trimming: 7 bases; J trimming: 2 bases; junction bases outside the gene matches: 4. CDR3 length: 12 residues. The CDR3 reads CSGTGDNTEAFF. The CDR3 bases are TGCAGCGGCACAGGGGACAACACTGAAGCTTTCTTT.

This chain joins TRBV10-3 and TRBJ1-6; unclear D gene. Germline assignment: CDR1 ENHRY and CDR2 SYGVKD. With 3 bases removed from V and 4 bases from J, the gap between germline ends came to 10 bases. The CDR3 runs 15 residues. The CDR3 DNA follows: TGTGCCATCAGTGAAAGTCGGTCATATAATTCACCCCTCCACTTT. Its translation is CAISESRSYNSPLHF.

The chain combines TRBV3-1 (or the pseudogene TRBV3-2) with TRBJ1-4; TRBD1 aligns across 8 bases. CDR1 is LGHDT, CDR2 YNNKEL, per germline (reference sequence). The V gene end was trimmed by 1 base and the J gene end by 5 bases; junction bases not matched to a gene: 6. The CDR3 has 16 residues. This CDR3 is CASSQAPGQANEKLFF. Written as DNA, the CDR3 is TGTGCCAGCAGCCAAGCTCCGGGACAGGCAAATGAAAAACTGTTTTTT.

This chain links TRBV7-4 with TRBJ2-5; D uncertain. Trimming stripped 1 base from V and 1 base from J, with 4 bases between. The CDR3 is 13 residues long. From germline, CDR1 is SGHVT and CDR2 SQSDAQ. Written as DNA, the CDR3 is TGTGCCAGCAGCTTAGTCGGCCAAGAGACCCAGTACTTC. Translation gives CASSLVGQETQYF.

V gene TRBV7-2 combines with J gene TRBJ1-5, with D perhaps TRBD1 (6 bases). The ends were cut back, 5 bases at V and 3 bases at J, with 11 bases in the middle. Germline values: CDR1 SGHTA, CDR2 FQGNSA. This CDR3 is built from 14 residues. CDR3 coding DNA: TGTGCCAGCAGCCCCACAGGGCTCAATCAGCCCCAGCATTTT. Translating it yields CASSPTGLNQPQHF.

This clone was counted between two and nine times. The same CDR3 arises from other DNA sequences in this sample as well. The rearrangement joins TRBV14 to TRBJ1-5, with D uncertain. The V end lost 0 bases, the J end lost 5 bases, and 5 bases lay between the germline ends. Germline loops: CDR1 SGHDN, CDR2 FVKESK. The CDR3 contains 13 residues. The CDR3 DNA sequence: TGTGCCAGCAGCCAAGAGCGAGATCAGCCCCAGCATTTT. Translated: CASSQERDQPQHF.

This chain uses TRBV5-6 with TRBJ2-7, with a weak D call TRBD1 (6 bases). Trimming stripped 5 bases from V and 6 bases from J, with 18 bases between. The CDR3 runs 14 residues. Germline-derived CDR1 and CDR2 are SGHDT and YYEEEE. CDR3 DNA: TGTGCCAGCAGGGGACAACGGGATTCTCTCGAGCAGTACTTC. It encodes CASRGQRDSLEQYF.